The 26 T cell receptor beta chains presented below share a single source sample, sequenced in a study of shared clonotypes between healthy human individuals. Using immunoSEQ multiplex PCR, the repertoire was profiled, and TCRdb retains in-frame clones only, with some absent. The data contain roughly 1.4 million clones, 98% of them singletons. The sample taken for sequencing was naive CD4+ T cells sorted from blood. The subset here: CD45RA+ positively selected. Receptors originate from a man aged 25-45 years in good health.

The chain employs TRBV5-1 and TRBJ2-1; no firm D call. V lost 0 bases and J 6 bases, leaving 7 bases between the germline ends. This CDR3 has 13 amino acids. The germline CDR1 and CDR2 sequences are SGHRS and YFSETQ. The CDR3 bases are TGCGCCAGCAGCTTGGGAGAGCCCAATGAGCAGTTCTTC. Translating gives CASSLGEPNEQFF.

The chain combines TRBV18 with TRBJ2-3; D ambiguous. Deletions cut 3 bases from V and 2 bases from J, with 9 bases between. CDR1 and CDR2 from the germline V gene are KGHSH and LQKENI. The CDR3 runs to 14 residues. The CDR3 DNA reads TGTGCCAGCTCACCCAGGACGAACACAGATACGCAGTATTTT. Encoded protein: CASSPRTNTDTQYF.

The chain uses TRBV11-2 and TRBJ1-2; a possible D gene is TRBD1 (5 bases). Germline V CDR1 and CDR2: SGHAT, FQNNGV. CDR3 length: 16 residues. Trimming shortened V by 1 base and J by 4 bases, and 16 bases separated the two germline ends. The CDR3 DNA sequence: TGTGCCAGCAGCTTAGCCACCGGCGGGGGAGGCTATGGCTACACCTTC. Amino acid sequence: CASSLATGGGGYGYTF.

The chain is built from TRBV29-1 and TRBJ1-5; unclear D gene. Germline CDR1 and CDR2: SQVTM and ANQGSEA. This CDR3 is built from 12 residues. Trimming shortened V by 4 bases and J by 7 bases, and 11 bases separated the two germline ends. Here the CDR3 reads CSVGAIDQPQHF. CDR3 sequence (DNA): TGCAGCGTTGGGGCGATAGACCAGCCCCAGCATTTT.

The chain is built from TRBV28 and TRBJ2-3; a weak D match, TRBD2 (6 bases). The ends were cut back, 6 bases at V and 0 bases at J, with 10 bases in the middle. The germline V gene encodes CDR1 MDHEN and CDR2 SYDVKM. The CDR3 covers 14 residues. CDR3 loop: CASRSGGSTDTQYF. The CDR3 DNA sequence: TGTGCCAGCAGGTCTGGGGGGAGCACAGATACGCAGTATTTT.

Concerning this clone itself: Other nucleotide sequences from this sample produce the same CDR3. This chain joins TRBV9 and TRBJ2-1; D remains ambiguous. There are 13 residues in the CDR3. V gave up 0 bases and J gave up 2 bases, with 3 bases separating them. The germline gives CDR1 SGDLS, CDR2 YYNGEE. In DNA, the CDR3 is TGTGCCAGCAGCGTAGGCACCTACAATGAGCAGTTCTTC. Protein sequence: CASSVGTYNEQFF.

The rearrangement joins TRBV7-3 to TRBJ2-2, with a weak D call TRBD2 (6 bases). The CDR3 totals 13 residues. Germline V gives CDR1 SGHTA, CDR2 FQGTGA. V was pared by 3 bases and J by 6 bases, with 8 bases between. The CDR3 DNA follows: TGTGCCAGCAGCTTCGGGGGTCCCGGGGAGCTGTTTTTT. It encodes CASSFGGPGELFF.

This clone is a singleton in its sample. This sample also contains other DNA sequences that code for the same CDR3. This chain links TRBV30 with TRBJ2-7, with D unclear. The CDR3 is 11 residues long. V was clipped by 0 bases and J by 4 bases, with 4 bases between them. Germline V gene sequence: CDR1 GTSNPN, CDR2 SVGIG (reference sequence). The CDR3 sequence: CAWSVLYEQYF. CDR3 DNA sequence: TGTGCCTGGAGTGTACTGTACGAGCAGTACTTC.

Note on this clone: One end of the junction is discordant with germline, which a read error may explain. The chain recombines TRBV7-7 with TRBJ2-7; 7 bases are a match to TRBD2. This CDR3 is built from 15 residues. Germline V CDR1 and CDR2: SSHAT, FNYEAQ (reference sequence). CDR3 residues: CASSLESGESYEQYF. The CDR3 bases are TGTGCTAGCAGCCTCGAAAGCGGGGAGTCCTACGAGCAGTACTTC.

The chain carries TRBV10-2 and TRBJ1-2; TRBD1 matches at 9 bases. The CDR3 length is 16 residues. Trimming at V came to 5 bases and at J to 4 bases, leaving 11 bases not matched to a gene. Germline V gives CDR1 WSHSY, CDR2 SAAADI. CDR3 nucleotide sequence: TGCGCCAGCAGTTTTGACTTGGGACAGGGTCCCTATGGCTACACCTTC. Amino acid sequence: CASSFDLGQGPYGYTF.

The chain combines TRBV5-1 with TRBJ2-1; 10 nucleotides match TRBD2. Germline CDR1 SGHRS, CDR2 YFSETQ. With 2 bases clipped from V and 0 bases from J, the junction kept 5 bases outside the gene matches. This CDR3 is built from 17 residues. CDR3 nucleotides: TGCGCCAGCAGCTTCGTCCCTAGCGGGAGCTCCTACAATGAGCAGTTCTTC. Translation gives CASSFVPSGSSYNEQFF.

This chain links TRBV6-5 with TRBJ2-3; TRBD2 agrees at 9 bases. J gave up 2 bases and V 6 bases, and 3 bases lay outside the gene matches. The germline V gene has CDR1 MNHEY and CDR2 SVGAGI. This CDR3 has 14 amino acids. The CDR3, as DNA: TGTGCCAGCAGGCCTAGCGGGACCACAGATACGCAGTATTTT. As protein: CASRPSGTTDTQYF.

This chain links TRBV5-5 with TRBJ2-1, with 13 bases lining up with TRBD2. CDR1 is SGHKS, CDR2 YYEKEE, per germline (reference sequence). The V segment lost 6 bases and the J segment 3 bases; nucleotides outside the gene matches: 9. This CDR3 has 17 residues. The CDR3 loop reads CASTTGLAGSYYNEQFF. In DNA, the CDR3 is TGTGCCAGCACCACGGGACTAGCGGGAAGCTACTACAATGAGCAGTTCTTC.

The rearrangement uses TRBV4-2 and TRBJ1-3; D is possibly TRBD1 (6 bases). Trimming took 1 base from V and 2 from J, leaving 15 bases between them. The CDR3 spans 17 residues. Per germline, CDR1 LGHNA and CDR2 YNFKEQ. The CDR3 nucleotides read TGTGCCAGCAGCCAAGCCGGAGGGAACAGGGCTGGAAACACCATATATTTT. Amino acids: CASSQAGGNRAGNTIYF.

V gene TRBV6-1 combines with J gene TRBJ1-1; D call uncertain. Looked up from germline, CDR1 is MNHNS and CDR2 is SASEGT. Trimming removed 1 base from V and 0 bases from J, with 3 bases in between. The CDR3 length is 13 residues. The CDR3 sequence is CASSEEVNTEAFF. The DNA for the CDR3 is TGTGCCAGCAGTGAAGAGGTGAACACTGAAGCTTTCTTT.

This clone was found once. CDR3 residues: CASSLTHGEAGNTIYF. CDR3 bases: TGCGCCAGCAGCTTGACTCACGGGGAAGCTGGAAACACCATATATTTT. The V and J genes are TRBV5-1 and TRBJ1-3; no clear D. V shed 1 base and J shed 2 bases, with 13 bases lying between them. The CDR3 contains 16 residues. CDR1 and CDR2 (germline): SGHRS, YFSETQ.

With regard to this clone: The same CDR3 also results from other DNA sequences found in this sample. V usage is TRBV5-1 and J usage is TRBJ2-5; D not certain. Germline V CDR1 and CDR2: SGHRS, YFSETQ. Trimming removed 1 base at V and 4 bases at J, with 11 bases between. The CDR3 contains 14 residues. The CDR3 DNA reads TGCGCCAGCAGCTTGTTGGGCGTCGGAGAGACCCAGTACTTC. Residues: CASSLLGVGETQYF.

On this clone: This same CDR3 is encoded by further DNA sequences in the sample. The CDR3, as DNA: TGTGCCAGCAGTTCACCGGGACAGGTTAACTATGGCTACACCTTC. Translated: CASSSPGQVNYGYTF. The chain combines TRBV28 with TRBJ1-2, with 8 nucleotides matching TRBD1. CDR3 length: 15 residues. The trim removed 4 bases at V and 1 base at J, leaving 5 bases unmatched. CDR1 is MDHEN and CDR2 is SYDVKM in the germline V gene.

This chain connects TRBV30 to TRBJ1-1; D gene uncertain. The CDR3 is 10 amino acids. Germline CDR1 GTSNPN, CDR2 SVGIG (reference sequence). V lost 7 bases to trimming and J lost 1 base, with 4 bases between them. In nucleotides, the CDR3 is TGTGCCTATGAGAACACTGAAGCTTTCTTT. Protein: CAYENTEAFF.

The J gene is TRBJ1-4, the V gene TRBV25-1; D is ambiguous. The CDR3 sequence is 14 residues long. Germline V CDR1 and CDR2: MGHDK, SYGVNS. V dropped 1 base and J dropped 13 bases, with 16 bases sitting between them. DNA of the CDR3: TGTGCCAGCAGTGAATTTGGCATCGGAGCAGGACTGTTTTTT. It is translated as CASSEFGIGAGLFF. The whole variable domain, remainder taken from reference TRBV25-1 and TRBJ1-4, is EADIYQTPRYLVIGTGKKITLECSQTMGHDKMYWYQQDPGMELHLIHYSYGVNSTEKGDLSSESTVSRIRTEHFPLTLESARPSHTSQYLCASSEFGIGAGLFFGSGTQLSVL.

V gene TRBV10-3 combines with J gene TRBJ2-7, with D perhaps TRBD2 (5 bases). Germline V gives CDR1 ENHRY, CDR2 SYGVKD. The V gene lost 11 bases and the J gene lost 1 base, with 15 bases spanning the gap. The CDR3 loop spans 13 amino acids. In DNA form, the CDR3 reads TGTGCCTCCGGGGAGACTGAATCCTACGAGCAGTACTTC. It is translated as CASGETESYEQYF.

The chain is built from TRBV11-3 and TRBJ2-5; a possible D gene is TRBD1 (6 bases). This CDR3 has 14 amino acids. Looked up from germline, CDR1 is SGHNT and CDR2 is YENEEA. V was pared by 4 bases and J by 2 bases, with 11 bases between. The chain's CDR3 is CASSSYREQETQYF. DNA of the CDR3: TGTGCCAGCAGCTCTTACAGGGAGCAAGAGACCCAGTACTTC.

V gene TRBV5-6 combines with J gene TRBJ2-3; TRBD1 matches 8 bases. The V and J ends lost 7 bases and 3 bases, in that order; junction bases with no gene match: 4. This CDR3 has 13 amino acids. Germline V gives CDR1 SGHDT, CDR2 YYEEEE. The CDR3 loop reads CASRDRGTDTQYF. The CDR3 DNA follows: TGTGCCAGCCGAGACAGGGGTACAGATACGCAGTATTTT.

The rearrangement uses TRBV6-6 and TRBJ1-5, with a possible D match to TRBD1 (6 bases). In germline, CDR1 is MNHNY, CDR2 SVGAGI (reference sequence). With 0 bases removed from V and 4 bases from J, the gap between germline ends came to 7 bases. The CDR3 runs 14 residues. CDR3 sequence: CASSYSRGNQPQHF. The CDR3 nucleotides are TGTGCCAGCAGTTACTCGAGGGGGAATCAGCCCCAGCATTTT.

The chain has TRBV28 and TRBJ2-2; D call uncertain. CDR3 length equals 12 residues. CDR1 is MDHEN, CDR2 SYDVKM, per germline. With 7 bases removed from V and 4 bases from J, the gap between germline ends came to 7 bases. CDR3 loop: CASTASTGELFF. DNA of the CDR3: TGTGCCAGCACTGCCTCCACCGGGGAGCTGTTTTTT.

V gene TRBV14 combines with J gene TRBJ2-1; possibly TRBD2 for D (5 bases). The V end was cut by 6 bases, the J end by 9 bases, with 15 bases between. The CDR3 length is 13 residues. The germline gives CDR1 SGHDN, CDR2 FVKESK. The CDR3 bases are TGTGCCAGCAGTACGATGGTGGGAGCTGAGCAGTTCTTC. Its translation is CASSTMVGAEQFF.